This T cell receptor beta chain came from a study of shared clonotypes between healthy human individuals. Background on the study: Each donor contributed plates that comprised three CD4 naive, three CD4 memory, two CD8 naive and one CD8 memory.

Points on this clone: Its target is unknown.

This CDR3 has 17 amino acids. The V and J ends lost 4 bases and 2 bases respectively, with 21 bases between them. CDR1 is SGDLS and CDR2 is YYNGEE in the germline V gene. General study findings and limits: Rarefaction demonstrated incomplete sorted-subset sequencing despite large depth. In a few donors, approximately 5% of naive CD4 clonotypes appeared in common.

The assay was immunoSEQ multiplex PCR, and TCRdb's table has in-frame clones only and misses some. The sample yields roughly 2,300,000 clones, 85% to 95% seen once. Adult donors, all healthy and HIV-negative, had no recent acute infections or vaccinations. Material: naive CD4+ T cells from PBMCs. As to subset: CD45RA+ positively selected. This clonotype originated in a man aged 18 to 29 in good health. Some clones in this sample may be carry-over from other donors' samples. This rearrangement joins TRBV9 to TRBJ1-2; possible D gene TRBD1, 5 bases. The CDR3 DNA is TGTGCCAGCAGCTTGAGGGCCCCGGGGACCGAGAACTATGGCTACACCTTC. Protein sequence: CASSLRAPGTENYGYTF. Full variable domain (outside the CDR3, taken from reference TRBV9 and TRBJ1-2): DSGVTQTPKHLITATGQRVTLRCSPRSGDLSVYWYQQSLDQGLQFLIQYYNGEERAKGNILERFSAQQFPDLHSELNLSSLELGDSALYFCASSLRAPGTENYGYTFGSGTRLTVV.